This T cell receptor (beta chain) was observed in a study of blood T cells in healthy people across ages. The use of a sample-barcoded 5' primer and a J-beta primer mix characterized a second PCR of roughly 7 to 11 cycles. Each of the samples gave a minimum of 2.5 million paired-end reads that contained CDR3. In TCRdb, the 5' RACE reads were re-called with MiXCR into one record per CDR3 protein. The sample includes fewer than 950,000 distinct CDR3 sequences, around 34% seen only once; the top ten take 10% to 15%. Whole-study findings and limits: Unsorted PBMCs prevented conclusive naive versus antigen-experienced comparison. Versus aged donors, long-lived donors had higher diversity and more naive CD4+ cells.

PBMCs were isolated at a quantity of at least 6.5 million per sample. In the case of this clonotype: Its antigen remains unknown.

Germline V gene lookup returns CDR1 MDHEN and CDR2 SYDVKM. This CDR3 is built from 17 residues. Trimming took 6 bases from V and 2 from J, leaving 20 bases between them. What was sequenced was blood. The chain is built from TRBV28 and TRBJ1-5, with a tentative D call TRBD1 (5 bases). The TCR was taken from a young man in good health. CDR3 sequence reads: CASRASAGRGGNQPQHF. The CDR3 bases are TGTGCCAGCAGGGCCTCGGCAGGGCGAGGAGGCAATCAGCCCCAGCATTTT.